The rows below give T cell receptor beta chains drawn from one sample of a study of T cells in Graves' hyperthyroidism and ophthalmopathy. TCRdb fed the multiplex PCR reads into MiXCR, producing one record per CDR3 protein. Here the sample spans approximately 530,000 distinct CDR3 sequences, around 17% being singletons. Specimen: blood. The source is a woman in her late teens or twenties with Graves' hyperthyroidism. Both conserved end residues are part of each CDR3. A D gene is named only where the DNA matches it firmly. The size of a clone is reported for some rows only, either as once, few or many, or as a class for expanded clones.

>TRBV6-2/TRBV6-3|TRBD1|TRBJ1-2|few
CASRRQGSGYTF
TGTGCCAGCAGAAGACAGGGGAGTGGCTACACCTTC
>TRBV20-1|TRBD1|TRBJ2-3|many
CSAGQGADTQYF
TGCAGTGCCGGACAGGGCGCAGATACGCAGTATTTT
>TRBV3-1|TRBD1|TRBJ2-3|.
CASGPDRASHTDTQYF
TGTGCCAGCGGCCCAGACAGGGCGTCTCACACAGATACGCAGTATTTT
>TRBV27|.|TRBJ1-2|.
CASRQTAYNYGYTF
TGTGCCAGCAGACAAACAGCGTATAACTATGGCTACACCTTC
>TRBV19|.|TRBJ2-5|few
CASSLDRGKFGETQYF
TGTGCCAGTAGTTTGGACCGGGGTAAATTTGGGGAGACCCAGTACTTC
>TRBV7-2|TRBD2|TRBJ2-7|many
CASSWGTSGAYEQYF
TGTGCCAGCAGCTGGGGGACTAGCGGGGCCTACGAGCAGTACTTC
>TRBV4-3|.|TRBJ2-3|few
CASSQDRSPQGSRDTDTQYF
TGCGCCAGCAGCCAAGATCGTTCCCCCCAGGGGTCACGAGACACAGATACGCAGTATTTT
>TRBV29-1|.|TRBJ1-1|.
CSVRLGGNTEAFF
TGCAGCGTTCGACTGGGTGGGAACACTGAAGCTTTCTTT
>TRBV5-1|.|TRBJ1-4|.
CASSLAKGQFEKLFF
TGCGCCAGCAGCTTGGCCAAAGGACAATTCGAAAAACTGTTTTTT
>TRBV11-2|.|TRBJ1-1|many
CASSPSPRGWNTEAFF
TGTGCCAGCAGCCCGTCCCCCCGGGGGTGGAACACTGAAGCTTTCTTT
>TRBV5-1|TRBD1|TRBJ2-1|.
CASSGSSQGAYYNEQFF
TGCGCCAGCAGCGGAAGCTCACAGGGGGCCTACTACAATGAGCAGTTCTTC
>TRBV3-1|.|TRBJ2-2|.
CASSPGPAPGELFF
TGTGCCAGCAGCCCGGGTCCAGCCCCCGGGGAGCTGTTTTTT
>TRBV5-1|.|TRBJ2-3|.
CASSKRHTDTQYF
TGCGCCAGCAGCAAAAGACACACAGATACGCAGTATTTT
>TRBV18|.|TRBJ2-2|few
CASSTLDTGELFF
TGTGCCAGCTCAACCTTGGACACCGGGGAGCTGTTTTTT
>TRBV7-8|.|TRBJ1-1|.
CASSLIQGFGYSYYTEAFF
TGTGCCAGCAGCTTAATTCAGGGGTTCGGGTACAGCTATTACACTGAAGCTTTCTTT
>TRBV19|.|TRBJ2-7|.
CASSMERGTYEQYF
TGTGCCAGTAGTATGGAAAGGGGTACCTACGAGCAGTACTTC
>TRBV11-2|.|TRBJ2-7|.
CASSFRRGAYEQYF
TGTGCCAGCAGCTTCCGAAGGGGGGCGTACGAGCAGTACTTC
>TRBV3-1|TRBD2|TRBJ2-4|many
CASSPSIAGGGGKNIQYF
TGTGCCAGCAGCCCCTCGATAGCGGGGGGAGGGGGCAAAAACATTCAGTACTTC
>TRBV24-1|.|TRBJ2-2|.
CATSDLGTGELFF
TGTGCCACCAGTGATCTGGGCACCGGGGAGCTGTTTTTT
>TRBV12-3/TRBV12-4|TRBD1|TRBJ1-4|.
CASSLSGGTEKLFF
TGTGCCAGCAGTTTATCAGGGGGCACTGAAAAACTGTTTTTT
>TRBV14|.|TRBJ2-7|few
CASSQDRFSFYEQYF
TGTGCCAGCAGCCAAGACCGGTTCTCGTTTTACGAGCAGTACTTC
>TRBV4-3|.|TRBJ1-2|many
CASSQAGQRMGGYTF
TGCGCCAGCAGCCAAGCAGGACAGAGGATGGGTGGCTACACCTTC
>TRBV12-3/TRBV12-4|.|TRBJ2-5|many
CASSLPILETQYF
TGTGCCAGCAGCCTCCCCATATTGGAGACCCAGTACTTC
>TRBV10-3|TRBD1|TRBJ1-3|few
CAVLTTTGDSGNTIYF
TGTGCCGTATTAACAACGACAGGGGACTCTGGAAACACCATATATTTT
>TRBV7-2|.|TRBJ2-3|many
CASSLYGTSTDTQYF
TGTGCCAGCAGCTTATACGGGACCAGCACAGATACGCAGTATTTT
>TRBV28|TRBD1|TRBJ2-2|.
CASRTGTGLGGELFF
TGTGCCAGCAGAACCGGGACAGGGTTAGGCGGGGAGCTGTTTTTT
>TRBV6-1|.|TRBJ2-7|.
CASSEYEGSREQYF
TGTGCCAGCAGTGAATATGAGGGGTCGAGGGAGCAGTACTTC
>TRBV2|.|TRBJ2-7|many
CASSDLALPGADPEQYF
TGTGCCAGCAGTGACCTCGCTCTCCCGGGGGCAGACCCCGAGCAGTACTTC
>TRBV6-1|.|TRBJ2-3|.
CASSEYPRVDTQYF
TGTGCCAGCAGTGAATATCCCAGGGTAGATACGCAGTATTTT
>TRBV6-2/TRBV6-3|TRBD2|TRBJ2-1|many
CASSYVASGGSSYNEQFF
TGTGCCAGCAGCTACGTGGCTAGCGGGGGAAGCTCCTACAATGAGCAGTTCTTC
>TRBV12-5|TRBD1|TRBJ1-1|many
CASGLVLGRGIEAFF
TGTGCTAGTGGTTTGGTACTGGGCAGGGGGATTGAAGCTTTCTTT
>TRBV11-3|.|TRBJ2-2|few
CASSSLGELFF
TGTGCCAGCAGCTCCCTCGGGGAGCTGTTTTTT
>TRBV9|TRBD1|TRBJ1-1|.
CVSSVTGGGYTEAFF
TGTGTCAGCAGCGTTACAGGGGGAGGCTACACTGAAGCTTTCTTT
>TRBV10-2|.|TRBJ1-2|many
CASSESSTRGGYTF
TGCGCCAGCAGTGAGTCGTCAACCAGGGGTGGCTACACCTTC
>TRBV7-2|TRBD2|TRBJ2-7|.
CASSSGGLAGTYEQYF
TGTGCCAGCAGCTCCGGGGGACTAGCGGGAACCTACGAGCAGTACTTC
>TRBV20-1|.|TRBJ2-1|many
CSASSLSSYNEQFF
TGCAGTGCTAGTTCCCTTAGCTCCTACAATGAGCAGTTCTTC
>TRBV18|.|TRBJ1-5|.
CASSKTRGGQPQHF
TGTGCCAGCTCCAAGACTCGGGGTGGGCAGCCCCAGCATTTT
>TRBV11-3|.|TRBJ1-5|many
CASSLGVRDGQPQHF
TGTGCCAGCAGCTTAGGGGTTAGGGATGGCCAGCCCCAGCATTTT
>TRBV5-1|.|TRBJ2-5|few
CASSPMLEETQYF
TGCGCCAGCAGCCCCATGCTCGAAGAGACCCAGTACTTC
>TRBV7-3|.|TRBJ2-3|.
CASSPSGGLGDTQYF
TGTGCCAGCAGCCCCTCGGGCGGCCTGGGGGATACGCAGTATTTT
>TRBV7-3|.|TRBJ2-1|many
CASRRGPNNEQFF
TGTGCCAGCCGAAGGGGCCCTAACAATGAGCAGTTCTTC
>TRBV7-9|TRBD1|TRBJ1-1|few
CASSSTGPRSTEAFF
TGTGCCAGCAGCTCGACAGGGCCCCGGAGCACTGAAGCTTTCTTT
>TRBV12-3/TRBV12-4|.|TRBJ2-5|many
CASTAAQETQYF
TGTGCCAGCACGGCGGCCCAAGAGACCCAGTACTTC
>TRBV6-1|TRBD1|TRBJ2-5|many
CASSDGGTGGWGETQYF
TGTGCCAGCAGTGATGGGGGGACAGGAGGCTGGGGGGAGACCCAGTACTTC
>TRBV15|.|TRBJ1-1|.
CAASSLAAKNTEAFF
TGTGCCGCCAGCAGCTTGGCTGCGAAGAACACTGAAGCTTTCTTT
>TRBV12-5|TRBD2|TRBJ2-1|.
CASGASGRGSYNEQFF
TGTGCTAGTGGTGCCAGCGGGAGGGGGTCCTACAATGAGCAGTTCTTC
>TRBV3-1|TRBD1|TRBJ2-7|many
CASSPRQGMGEQYF
TGTGCCAGCAGCCCGCGACAGGGGATGGGCGAGCAGTACTTC
>TRBV18|.|TRBJ2-3|many
CASSPSGSDTQYF
TGTGCCAGCTCACCATCCGGGAGTGATACGCAGTATTTT
>TRBV18|TRBD1|TRBJ2-7|.
CASSRDRFSYEQYF
TGTGCCAGCTCGAGGGACAGATTCTCCTACGAGCAGTACTTC
>TRBV9|.|TRBJ2-1|.
CASSVDQFREQFF
TGTGCCAGCAGCGTAGACCAGTTCCGTGAGCAGTTCTTC
>TRBV20-1|TRBD2|TRBJ2-7|.
CSAPTPSGGYEQYF
TGCAGTGCTCCTACTCCGAGCGGGGGGTACGAGCAGTACTTC
>TRBV5-1|.|TRBJ1-5|.
CASRENSNQPQHF
TGCGCCAGCAGAGAAAACAGCAATCAGCCCCAGCATTTT
>TRBV20-1|.|TRBJ1-4|once
CSASSGGGATNEKLFF
TGCAGTGCTAGTTCCGGAGGAGGAGCAACTAATGAAAAACTGTTTTTT
>TRBV6-1|.|TRBJ1-1|many
CASSSRTRGTEAFF
TGTGCCAGCAGTTCCCGGACGAGGGGGACTGAAGCTTTCTTT
>TRBV6-5|TRBD2|TRBJ2-1|many
CASRYGRGGPNEQFF
TGTGCCAGCAGATACGGACGGGGGGGACCCAATGAGCAGTTCTTC